One sample yielded the 24 T cell receptor beta chains listed below, sequenced in a study of CD8 T cells in Susac syndrome. An amount of RNA that ranged from roughly 0.5 to 1 ug was reverse transcribed with random hexamers. Each CDR3 protein is one row after TCRdb ran MiXCR on the immunoSEQ multiplex PCR reads. The sample has some 200,000 distinct CDR3 sequences, 75% to 95% seen once. The specimen was CD4+ T cells from PBMCs. These receptor sequences come from a human donor with Susac syndrome.

The DNA for the CDR3 is TGCGCCAGCAGCCAAGGATATGGGGGGGCCAACAATGAGCAGTTCTTC. Protein sequence: CASSQGYGGANNEQFF. This chain connects TRBV4-1 to TRBJ2-1; TRBD2 is a possible D gene (7 bases). Germline V gene data show CDR1 as MGHRA and CDR2 as YSYEKL. V was trimmed by 1 base and J by 5 bases, leaving 15 bases between them. The CDR3 consists of 16 residues.

V gene TRBV7-9 combines with J gene TRBJ1-5; a weak D match, TRBD1 (6 bases). The CDR3 extends over 14 amino acids. Germline CDR1 reads SEHNR; CDR2 reads FQNEAQ (reference sequence). V was clipped by 2 bases and J by 7 bases, with 12 bases between them. CDR3 residues: CASSLTGLQQPQHF. CDR3 nucleotide sequence: TGTGCCAGCAGCTTAACAGGGCTGCAACAGCCCCAGCATTTT.

The chain couples TRBV6-2 or TRBV6-3 to TRBJ1-1; no clear D gene. Trimming took off 6 bases at V and 1 base at J, with 12 bases between the two ends. The CDR3 is made up of 14 amino acids. The germline CDR1 and CDR2 sequences are MNHEY and SVGEGT. The CDR3 sequence: CASSRGLPNTEAFF. Written as DNA, the CDR3 is TGTGCCAGCAGCCGCGGTCTCCCGAACACTGAAGCTTTCTTT.

The V gene is TRBV10-3, the J gene TRBJ1-2; 8 positions match TRBD1. The V gene end was trimmed by 5 bases and the J gene end by 4 bases; junction bases not matched to a gene: 12. This CDR3 has 16 residues. CDR1 ENHRY and CDR2 SYGVKD come from the germline V gene. The CDR3 region is CAISTAPQGASYGYTF. The DNA of the CDR3 is TGTGCCATCAGTACCGCACCCCAGGGGGCAAGCTATGGCTACACCTTC.

The V call is TRBV20-1, the J call TRBJ2-7; D gene uncertain. CDR3 length equals 11 residues. Germline V gene lookup returns CDR1 DFQATT and CDR2 SNEGSKA (reference sequence). The V end was cut by 6 bases, the J end by 3 bases, with 9 bases between. The CDR3 protein is CSADSNYEQYF. The CDR3 nucleotides read TGCAGTGCCGACTCCAACTACGAGCAGTACTTC.

The gene calls are TRBV18 and TRBJ2-2; D remains unclear. This CDR3 spans 14 amino acids. The germline gives CDR1 KGHSH, CDR2 LQKENI. Trimming stripped 3 bases from V and 1 base from J, with 6 bases between. The CDR3 DNA reads TGTGCCAGCTCACCGGTACAGAACACCGGGGAGCTGTTTTTT. Protein product: CASSPVQNTGELFF. Full variable domain (missing parts from reference TRBV18 and TRBJ2-2): NAGVMQNPRHLVRRRGQEARLRCSPMKGHSHVYWYRQLPEEGLKFMVYLQKENIIDESGMPKERFSAEFPKEGPSILRIQQVVRGDSAAYFCASSPVQNTGELFFGEGSRLTVL.

This sequence joins TRBV2 and TRBJ1-1, with 9 positions matching TRBD1. The germline V gene encodes CDR1 SNHLY and CDR2 FYNNEI. Germline trimming cut 7 bases from V and 1 base from J; bases unmatched to any gene: 4. There are 14 residues in the CDR3. In DNA form, the CDR3 reads TGTGCCAGCACCCAGGACAGGGGGAACACTGAAGCTTTCTTT. As protein: CASTQDRGNTEAFF.

The rearrangement joins TRBV19 to TRBJ1-1, with a possible D match to TRBD1 (6 bases). This CDR3 region has 14 residues. Germline V lookup: CDR1 LNHDA, CDR2 SQIVND (reference sequence). V was cut by 4 bases and J by 0 bases, with 9 bases left in between. CDR3 DNA: TGTGCCAGTAGTAGAGGGACATTGAACACTGAAGCTTTCTTT. Its translation: CASSRGTLNTEAFF.

The V and J genes are TRBV5-1 and TRBJ2-5; a weak D match, TRBD1 (5 bases). This CDR3 is 13 amino acids long. The germline V and J ends were trimmed by 0 bases and 3 bases, with 6 bases remaining between them. Germline lookup yields CDR1 SGHRS and CDR2 YFSETQ. CDR3 DNA: TGCGCCAGCAGCTTGGAAGGGGAAGAGACCCAGTACTTC. Its protein product is CASSLEGEETQYF.

This chain joins TRBV28 and TRBJ1-4, with TRBD1 identical over 9 bases. The CDR3 loop spans 15 amino acids. Germline trimming cut 5 bases from V and 7 bases from J; bases unmatched to any gene: 8. Germline V gene sequence: CDR1 MDHEN, CDR2 SYDVKM. CDR3 loop: CASSQRGQGLEKLFF. Written as DNA, the CDR3 is TGTGCCAGCAGTCAGAGGGGACAGGGACTTGAAAAACTGTTTTTT.

The chain couples TRBV6-5 to TRBJ1-2; D perhaps matches TRBD1 (6 bases). Germline CDR1 is MNHEY and CDR2 is SVGAGI. The CDR3 length is 16 residues. V lost 0 bases to trimming and J lost 3 bases, with 14 bases between them. The CDR3 protein is CASSYSLIGGHYGYTF. CDR3 nucleotide sequence: TGTGCCAGCAGTTACTCATTAATCGGGGGGCACTATGGCTACACCTTC.

V is TRBV4-2 and J is TRBJ1-2; D possibly corresponds to TRBD1 (6 bases). In germline, CDR1 is LGHNA, CDR2 YNFKEQ. CDR3 length: 17 residues. V was clipped by 7 bases and J by 8 bases, with 29 bases between them. The CDR3 DNA reads TGTGCCAGCACCGTAAGCCCCACCAGGGGAGTTTATTACGGCTACACCTTC. Translating gives CASTVSPTRGVYYGYTF.

V is TRBV19 and J is TRBJ1-1; D is ambiguous. CDR1 is LNHDA and CDR2 is SQIVND in the germline V gene (reference sequence). The V end was cut by 4 bases, the J end by 0 bases, with 6 bases between. The CDR3 covers 13 residues. CDR3 in amino acids: CASSSLVNTEAFF. The CDR3 bases are TGTGCCAGTAGTAGTTTAGTGAACACTGAAGCTTTCTTT.

This clonotype came up a few times. This chain connects TRBV20-1 to TRBJ2-7, with no clear D. V was clipped by 6 bases and J by 1 base, with 16 bases between them. The germline V gene has CDR1 DFQATT and CDR2 SNEGSKA (reference sequence). The length of the CDR3 is 14 residues. CDR3 sequence reads: CSADAFGKSYEQYF. The CDR3 bases are TGCAGTGCGGATGCCTTTGGGAAATCCTACGAGCAGTACTTC.

The V gene is TRBV7-3, the J gene TRBJ2-3; 7 positions match TRBD2. The germline CDR1 and CDR2 sequences are SGHTA and FQGTGA. The J segment lost 2 bases and the V segment lost 3 bases, leaving 5 bases of the junction unmatched. This CDR3 has 15 amino acids. The chain's CDR3 is CASSFTSANTDTQYF. The CDR3, as DNA: TGTGCCAGCAGCTTTACTAGCGCGAACACAGATACGCAGTATTTT.

The rearrangement uses TRBV20-1 and TRBJ2-7; 14 positions match TRBD2. Germline trimming cut 6 bases from V and 3 bases from J; bases unmatched to any gene: 7. The CDR3 contains 15 residues. Germline CDR1 reads DFQATT; CDR2 reads SNEGSKA (reference sequence). The CDR3 region is CSAFRLAGGHYEQYF. CDR3 nucleotide sequence: TGCAGTGCCTTCCGACTAGCGGGGGGGCACTACGAGCAGTACTTC.

This chain uses TRBV13 with TRBJ1-2; 8 positions match TRBD1. V dropped 10 bases and J dropped 0; count of bases not matched to a gene: 13. The CDR3 length is 16 residues. CDR1 is PRHDT, CDR2 FYEKMQ, per germline (reference sequence). CDR3 in amino acids: CANRGRTGSANYGYTF. CDR3 sequence (DNA): TGTGCCAACAGGGGGAGGACAGGGTCAGCTAACTATGGCTACACCTTC. The full variable domain, with the rest looked up from reference TRBV13 and TRBJ1-2, is AAGVIQSPRHLIKEKRETATLKCYPIPRHDTVYWYQQGPGQDPQFLISFYEKMQSDKGSIPDRFSAQQFSDYHSELNMSSLELGDSALYFCANRGRTGSANYGYTFGSGTRLTVV.

This clonotype was recorded once. The chain recombines TRBV14 with TRBJ2-4; D gene uncertain. Trimming shortened V by 0 bases and J by 7 bases, and 16 bases separated the two germline ends. Germline V CDR1 and CDR2: SGHDN, FVKESK. The CDR3 extends over 16 amino acids. The CDR3 protein is CASSQDPWRTLNIQYF. CDR3 DNA: TGTGCCAGCAGCCAAGATCCGTGGCGTACCCTCAACATTCAGTACTTC. The complete variable domain, with remaining parts taken from reference TRBV14 and TRBJ2-4, reads EAGVTQFPSHSVIEKGQTVTLRCDPISGHDNLYWYRRVMGKEIKFLLHFVKESKQDESGMPNNRFLAERTGGTYSTLKVQPAELEDSGVYFCASSQDPWRTLNIQYFGAGTRLSVL.

The chain carries TRBV6-5 and TRBJ2-3; TRBD2 agrees at 14 bases. V was pared by 2 bases and J by 4 bases, with 8 bases of the junction left unmatched. The CDR3 consists of 18 residues. Germline CDR1 and CDR2: MNHEY and SVGAGI. DNA for the CDR3: TGTGCCAGCAGTTACACTAGTAAGGGACTAGCGGGGGCAGATACGCAGTATTTT. This gives the protein CASSYTSKGLAGADTQYF.

J is TRBJ1-6 and V is TRBV11-2; D gene ambiguous. V lost 0 bases, J lost 5 bases, and 8 bases lay in between. CDR3 length: 15 amino acids. CDR1 is SGHAT, CDR2 FQNNGV, per germline. CDR3 DNA sequence: TGTGCCAGCAGCTTAGAACAGAAGCATAATTCACCCCTCCACTTT. The encoded protein is CASSLEQKHNSPLHF.

The V and J genes are TRBV2 and TRBJ2-5; 13 bases line up with TRBD2. The ends lost 3 bases at V and 5 bases at J; junction bases unmatched: 3. The CDR3 length is 15 residues. Per the germline V gene, CDR1 is SNHLY and CDR2 is FYNNEI. The CDR3 is CASSEGTSGAETQYF. The CDR3 region has the DNA TGTGCCAGCAGTGAGGGGACTAGCGGGGCGGAGACCCAGTACTTC.

The V and J genes are TRBV2 and TRBJ1-4, with TRBD1 matching 7 bases. This CDR3 is 13 amino acids long. Looked up from germline, CDR1 is SNHLY and CDR2 is FYNNEI. The V segment lost 11 bases and the J segment 7 bases; nucleotides outside the gene matches: 10. The chain's CDR3 is CAGERGLGEKLFF. The CDR3 nucleotides are TGTGCCGGGGAGAGGGGGCTTGGTGAAAAACTGTTTTTT.

The rearrangement joins TRBV5-1 to TRBJ2-1; D perhaps matches TRBD2 (6 bases). Germline V lookup: CDR1 SGHRS, CDR2 YFSETQ. This CDR3 comprises 15 residues. V was clipped by 0 bases and J by 6 bases, with 13 bases between them. Here the CDR3 DNA reads TGCGCCAGCAGCTTGGGGTCCCGGGGGACCAATGAGCAGTTCTTC. Translation: CASSLGSRGTNEQFF.

The chain is built from TRBV29-1 and TRBJ2-7; 8 positions match TRBD1. With 5 bases clipped from V and 2 bases from J, the junction kept 8 bases outside the gene matches. CDR3 length: 14 amino acids. The germline gives CDR1 SQVTM, CDR2 ANQGSEA. CDR3 sequence reads: CSVLRGTGAYEQYF. The CDR3 nucleotides are TGCAGCGTTCTCCGCGGGACAGGTGCCTACGAGCAGTACTTC.